The rows below give T cell receptor beta chains drawn from one sample of a study of spatial heterogeneity in lung cancer. TCRdb reprocessed the 5' RACE reads via MiXCR and lists one record per CDR3 protein. Found here are 4,500 to 5,000 distinct CDR3 sequences, 29% of them singletons; the top ten hold 26%. The starting material was lung tumor tissue, obtained at surgery. These receptors were obtained from a female donor with early-stage non-small cell lung cancer. Both conserved end residues are part of each CDR3. A D gene is named only where the DNA matches it firmly. Part of the rows lack a size; the others show once, few, many or a class for expanded clones.

J: TRBJ1-1
V: TRBV29-1
D: -
size: medium-sized
CDR3: CSARQTNTEAFF
DNA: TGCAGCGCTAGACAGACGAACACTGAAGCTTTCTTT

J: TRBJ2-5
V: TRBV5-5
D: TRBD2
size: medium-sized
CDR3: CASSLIFRRGGIGETQYF
DNA: TGTGCCAGCAGCTTGATCTTTAGACGGGGGGGGATAGGAGAGACCCAGTACTTC

J: TRBJ2-5
V: TRBV9
D: -
size: once
CDR3: CASSVGAVQETQYF
DNA: TGTGCCAGCAGCGTAGGGGCAGTCCAAGAGACCCAGTACTTC

J: TRBJ2-3
V: TRBV6-5
D: -
size: -
CDR3: CAAGTDTQYF
DNA: TGTGCCGCGGGGACCGATACGCAGTATTTT

J: TRBJ1-1
V: TRBV6-5
D: TRBD1
size: once
CDR3: CASSRTGGVFTEAFF
DNA: TGTGCCAGCAGTCGTACAGGGGGCGTATTCACTGAAGCTTTCTTT

J: TRBJ1-4
V: TRBV19
D: -
size: medium-sized
CDR3: CASSATNEKLFF
DNA: TGTGCCAGTTCGGCGACTAATGAAAAACTGTTTTTT

J: TRBJ2-3
V: TRBV29-1
D: -
size: medium-sized
CDR3: CSARAPGSATQYF
DNA: TGCAGCGCCCGGGCCCCCGGGTCGGCTACGCAGTATTTT

J: TRBJ2-7
V: TRBV27
D: TRBD2
size: medium-sized
CDR3: CASSAYRVLAGLTYEQYF
DNA: TGTGCCAGCAGTGCTTACCGGGTACTAGCGGGGCTTACCTACGAGCAGTACTTC

J: TRBJ2-5
V: TRBV20-1
D: -
size: -
CDR3: CSARDPVREKETQYF
DNA: TGCAGTGCTAGGGATCCCGTAAGGGAGAAAGAGACCCAGTACTTC

J: TRBJ1-1
V: TRBV6-6
D: TRBD1
size: medium-sized
CDR3: CATRQGAEAFF
DNA: TGTGCCACCCGACAGGGCGCTGAAGCTTTCTTT

J: TRBJ1-1
V: TRBV9
D: TRBD1
size: -
CDR3: CASSSRPGGATEAFF
DNA: TGTGCCAGCAGCTCCCGTCCAGGGGGAGCCACTGAAGCTTTCTTT

J: TRBJ2-4
V: TRBV20-1
D: -
size: medium-sized
CDR3: CSARAASDIQYF
DNA: TGCAGTGCTAGAGCAGCGTCGGACATTCAGTACTTC

J: TRBJ1-2
V: TRBV4-3
D: -
size: -
CDR3: CASSQDLGAKGGYTF
DNA: TGCGCCAGCAGCCAAGATCTAGGGGCAAAAGGTGGCTACACCTTC

J: TRBJ1-3
V: TRBV19
D: TRBD1
size: medium-sized
CDR3: CASSSGDRTFDGNTIYF
DNA: TGTGCCAGTTCGTCCGGGGACAGGACCTTCGATGGAAACACCATATATTTT

J: TRBJ2-2
V: TRBV13
D: TRBD2
size: few
CDR3: CASSSDPLPGGIAGELFF
DNA: TGTGCCAGCAGCTCGGACCCCCTTCCGGGGGGGATCGCCGGGGAGCTGTTTTTT

J: TRBJ2-3
V: TRBV3-1
D: -
size: -
CDR3: CASSLRSDTQYF
DNA: TGTGCCAGCAGCCTCCGCTCAGATACGCAGTATTTT

J: TRBJ2-7
V: TRBV9
D: TRBD1
size: few
CDR3: CASSLGQGVTYEQYF
DNA: TGTGCCAGCAGCTTGGGACAGGGAGTGACCTACGAGCAGTACTTC

J: TRBJ1-4
V: TRBV20-1
D: TRBD1
size: many
CDR3: CSARMTGGGGEKLFF
DNA: TGCAGTGCTAGAATGACAGGGGGCGGAGGTGAAAAACTGTTTTTT

J: TRBJ2-7
V: TRBV29-1
D: TRBD1
size: -
CDR3: CSVGGTGMYEQYF
DNA: TGCAGCGTTGGGGGGACAGGGATGTACGAGCAGTACTTC

J: TRBJ2-5
V: TRBV6-2/TRBV6-3
D: TRBD2
size: many
CDR3: CASSKQRGGVQETQYF
DNA: TGTGCCAGCAGTAAGCAGCGCGGGGGGGTACAAGAGACCCAGTACTTC

J: TRBJ2-7
V: TRBV7-2
D: -
size: many
CDR3: CASSFLAGSYEQYF
DNA: TGTGCCAGCAGCTTTCTGGCAGGGTCCTACGAGCAGTACTTC

J: TRBJ2-4
V: TRBV28
D: -
size: -
CDR3: CASSSTSWGKNIQYF
DNA: TGTGCCAGCAGTTCAACTTCCTGGGGCAAAAACATTCAGTACTTC

J: TRBJ2-2
V: TRBV27
D: TRBD2
size: -
CDR3: CASSTLWRERTGELFF
DNA: TGTGCCAGCAGTACCCTCTGGCGGGAGAGAACCGGGGAGCTGTTTTTT

J: TRBJ2-7
V: TRBV6-5
D: -
size: -
CDR3: CASSYNRGDEQYF
DNA: TGTGCCAGCAGTTACAATCGAGGGGACGAGCAGTACTTC

J: TRBJ1-1
V: TRBV6-2/TRBV6-3
D: -
size: medium-sized
CDR3: CASSRQVMNTEAFF
DNA: TGTGCCAGCAGTCGACAGGTCATGAACACTGAAGCTTTCTTT

J: TRBJ2-7
V: TRBV5-5
D: -
size: medium-sized
CDR3: CASSLDRGTYEQYF
DNA: TGTGCCAGCAGCTTGGATCGGGGTACCTACGAGCAGTACTTC

J: TRBJ2-2
V: TRBV5-4
D: -
size: medium-sized
CDR3: CASSRDRNTGELFF
DNA: TGTGCCAGCAGCCGGGACCGAAACACCGGGGAGCTGTTTTTT

J: TRBJ1-2
V: TRBV12-3/TRBV12-4
D: -
size: medium-sized
CDR3: CASSLALSGGRGYTF
DNA: TGTGCCAGCAGTTTAGCGCTCAGCGGGGGCCGCGGCTACACCTTC

J: TRBJ2-5
V: TRBV5-6
D: TRBD1
size: many
CDR3: CASSFGQVEETQYF
DNA: TGTGCCAGCAGCTTCGGACAGGTTGAAGAGACCCAGTACTTC

J: TRBJ2-7
V: TRBV20-1
D: -
size: -
CDR3: CSASRVKSSYEQYF
DNA: TGCAGTGCTAGTAGGGTCAAGAGCTCCTACGAGCAGTACTTC

J: TRBJ2-7
V: TRBV4-2
D: -
size: medium-sized
CDR3: CASSQVNGEQYF
DNA: TGTGCCAGCAGCCAAGTCAACGGCGAGCAGTACTTC

J: TRBJ1-5
V: TRBV30
D: -
size: many
CDR3: CAWSVGNQPQHF
DNA: TGTGCCTGGAGTGTGGGAAATCAGCCCCAGCATTTT

J: TRBJ2-1
V: TRBV18
D: TRBD1
size: medium-sized
CDR3: CASSLGQGLLGSYNEQFF
DNA: TGTGCCAGCTCACTGGGACAGGGGCTCTTGGGCTCCTACAATGAGCAGTTCTTC

J: TRBJ2-3
V: TRBV4-2
D: -
size: medium-sized
CDR3: CASSQEGHTQYF
DNA: TGTGCCAGCAGCCAAGAGGGGCATACGCAGTATTTT

J: TRBJ1-2
V: TRBV6-5
D: -
size: large
CDR3: CASSYSNGGGDGYTF
DNA: TGTGCCAGCAGTTACTCTAATGGGGGAGGGGATGGCTACACCTTC

J: TRBJ2-5
V: TRBV3-1
D: -
size: -
CDR3: CASSQELPLAYQETQYF
DNA: TGTGCCAGCAGCCAAGAACTCCCACTAGCTTACCAAGAGACCCAGTACTTC

J: TRBJ1-5
V: TRBV28
D: TRBD1
size: many
CDR3: CASSSLDRGSWQPQHF
DNA: TGTGCCAGCAGTTCCCTGGACAGGGGAAGTTGGCAGCCCCAGCATTTT

J: TRBJ2-1
V: TRBV29-1
D: -
size: few
CDR3: CSVEDRQRRADNEQFF
DNA: TGCAGCGTTGAAGATAGGCAAAGACGGGCGGACAATGAGCAGTTCTTC